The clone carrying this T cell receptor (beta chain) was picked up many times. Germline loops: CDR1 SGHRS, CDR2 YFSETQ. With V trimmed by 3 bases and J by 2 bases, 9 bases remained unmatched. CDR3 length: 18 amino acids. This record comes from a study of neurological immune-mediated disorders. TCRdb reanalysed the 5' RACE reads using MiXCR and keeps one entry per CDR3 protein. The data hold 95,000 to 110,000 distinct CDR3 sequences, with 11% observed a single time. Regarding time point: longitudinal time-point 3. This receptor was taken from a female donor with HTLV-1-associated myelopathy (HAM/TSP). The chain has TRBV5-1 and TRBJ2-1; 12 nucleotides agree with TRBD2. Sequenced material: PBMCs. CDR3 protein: CASSSLGASGGAYNEQFF. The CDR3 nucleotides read TGCGCCAGCAGCTCCCTCGGGGCTAGCGGGGGGGCCTACAATGAGCAGTTCTTC.